This record concerns one T cell receptor (beta chain) sequence. Using immunoSEQ multiplex PCR, the repertoire was profiled, and TCRdb retains in-frame clones only, with some absent. The data show just over 90,000 clones, approximately 94% seen once. This sample was taken from a study of OX40 agonist ivuxolimab in advanced cancers. The receptor was isolated from an adult with an advanced solid tumor such as melanoma, head and neck, liver or kidney cancer. Sequencing used CD4+ or CD8+ T cells sorted from blood, obtained in a trial of the OX40 agonist ivuxolimab.

Here the CDR3 reads CASSLAGPMPAKETQYF. CDR3 nucleotides: TGCGCCAGCAGCTTGGCTGGGCCGATGCCAGCAAAAGAGACCCAGTACTTC. The rearrangement links TRBV5-1 to TRBJ2-5; D remains unclear. Trimming pared 0 bases from V and 3 bases from J, leaving 18 bases between. CDR1 and CDR2 (germline): SGHRS, YFSETQ. The CDR3 sequence is 17 residues long.